The TCR beta chain under discussion was sequenced for a study of vaccination effects on CD4 cells after COVID-19. Findings and caveats of the study: Cross-reaction with common cold coronaviruses was seen in only 1 of 255 vaccine-induced clones from healthy vaccinees.

Prior to sequencing, the ViraFEST assay stimulated PBMC with viral peptide pools, which expanded the antigen-specific CD4+ T cells. Subsequent to ten to eleven days of culture, CD4+ T cells were isolated. Recipients of the vaccine had no prior SARS-CoV-2 infection and negative nucleocapsid antibodies. Half of the medium was exchanged for IL-2 medium on both days 3 and 7. Using immunoSEQ multiplex PCR, the repertoire was profiled, and TCRdb retains in-frame clones only, with some absent. The data show roughly 24,000 clones, roughly two thirds seen once. The table lists this clone with a few counts. Its target is not known. Germline V lookup: CDR1 MNHNS, CDR2 SASEGT. The CDR3 is 14 residues long. V lost 1 base and J lost 7, with 13 bases in between.

The receptor was derived from a human donor who received a COVID-19 vaccine. The source material was CD4+ T cells from PBMCs cultured with SARS-CoV-2 spike peptides, sampled before COVID-19 vaccination. The rearrangement uses TRBV6-1 and TRBJ1-2; D is ambiguous. In DNA, the CDR3 is TGTGCCAGCAGTGAAGGTGGGAATAAGGGTGGCTACACCTTC. This gives the protein CASSEGGNKGGYTF.